The 21 T cell receptor beta chains in this list originate from one sample, sequenced in a study of blood T cell repertoires in COVID-19. Only in-frame clones appear in the TCRdb table, and some are missing; sequencing was by immunoSEQ multiplex PCR. The table has approximately 170,000 clones, about 74% seen once; the top ten hold under 3.5%. Input material: peripheral blood. The receptors were sampled from a woman older than 75 with acute or convalescent COVID-19.

This chain links TRBV28 with TRBJ2-7; weak D call: TRBD1 (6 bases). The CDR3 is 12 residues long. Germline V gene data show CDR1 as MDHEN and CDR2 as SYDVKM. The V gene lost 6 bases and the J gene lost 3 bases, with 9 bases spanning the gap. The CDR3 bases are TGTGCCAGCAGATCGGGACACTACGAGCAGTACTTC. This sequence encodes CASRSGHYEQYF.

V gene TRBV28 combines with J gene TRBJ1-5; TRBD1 might be the D (5 bases). Germline V gene lookup returns CDR1 MDHEN and CDR2 SYDVKM. V shed 6 bases and J shed 6 bases, with 12 bases lying between them. The CDR3 has 13 residues. CDR3 DNA sequence: TGTGCCAGCAGAAAGGGCAGGGTTCAGCCCCAGCATTTT. Protein sequence: CASRKGRVQPQHF.

The chain couples TRBV6-5 to TRBJ2-3; 8 bases are shared with TRBD2. V lost 6 bases, J lost 6 bases, and 11 bases stayed unmatched. Looked up from germline, CDR1 is MNHEY and CDR2 is SVGAGI. The CDR3 length is 15 residues. The DNA of the CDR3 is TGTGCCAGCAGCTATGAAGCGGGAGTATCGGATACGCAGTATTTT. Residues: CASSYEAGVSDTQYF.

This sequence joins TRBV28 and TRBJ1-2, with 12 bases matching TRBD1. The trim removed 7 bases at V and 3 bases at J, leaving 6 bases unmatched. The CDR3 covers 15 residues. Germline CDR1 and CDR2: MDHEN and SYDVKM. CDR3: CASNPGTGGDYGYTF. As DNA, the CDR3 is TGTGCCAGCAATCCCGGGACAGGGGGCGACTATGGCTACACCTTC.

V and J are TRBV5-1 and TRBJ2-3; no reliable D call. Trimming took off 9 bases at V and 7 bases at J, with 12 bases between the two ends. The germline CDR1 and CDR2 sequences are SGHRS and YFSETQ. The CDR3 spans 11 residues. CDR3 bases: TGCGCCATCCCCTCCAGAAATACGCAGTATTTT. Amino acids: CAIPSRNTQYF.

The CDR3 DNA reads as TGTGCCAGCAGTTTCTATCATGAGCAGTTCTTC. Its translation: CASSFYHEQFF. The chain couples TRBV12-3 or TRBV12-4 to TRBJ2-1; D remains unclear. CDR3 length equals 11 residues. The V gene lost 3 bases and the J gene lost 8 bases, with 5 bases spanning the gap.

This chain uses TRBV5-4 with TRBJ2-7, with D unresolved. The CDR3 runs to 13 residues. Germline CDR1 is SGHNT and CDR2 is YYREEE (reference sequence). Trimming removed 4 bases at V and 2 bases at J, with 10 bases between. The CDR3 loop reads CASSAWLAYEQYF. The DNA of the CDR3 is TGTGCCAGCAGCGCCTGGCTAGCCTACGAGCAGTACTTC.

The chain has TRBV7-2 and TRBJ1-3; 7 nucleotides match TRBD1. In germline, CDR1 is SGHTA, CDR2 FQGNSA. CDR3 length equals 14 residues. With 4 bases clipped from V and 9 bases from J, the junction kept 9 bases outside the gene matches. Written as DNA, the CDR3 is TGTGCCAGCAGCTCAGACAGGGCCAGAGGCACCATATATTTT. It is translated as CASSSDRARGTIYF.

This chain links TRBV23-1 with TRBJ1-1; perhaps TRBD1 as D (6 bases). TRBV23-1 is flagged as an ORF with uncertain function. The CDR3 spans 14 residues. The V end was cut by 1 base, the J end by 8 bases, with 14 bases between. CDR3 residues: CASSQYSRGTEAFF. The CDR3, as DNA: TGCGCCAGCAGTCAATATTCGCGGGGGACAGAAGCTTTCTTT.

This clone was observed a handful of times. This chain joins TRBV6-5 and TRBJ1-1; no clear D gene. The V end lost 0 bases, the J end lost 1 base, and 12 bases lay between the germline ends. This CDR3 region has 16 residues. Germline CDR1 MNHEY, CDR2 SVGAGI. CDR3 region: CASSYSNPPGNTEAFF. Here the CDR3 DNA reads TGTGCCAGCAGTTACTCTAACCCTCCGGGGAACACTGAAGCTTTCTTT.

V gene TRBV6-6 combines with J gene TRBJ2-1; D uncertain. The V and J ends lost 6 bases and 5 bases respectively, with 8 bases between them. CDR1 is MNHNY, CDR2 SVGAGI, per germline (reference sequence). The CDR3 has 12 residues. The CDR3 loop is CASRIYDNEQFF. The DNA of the CDR3 is TGTGCCAGCAGGATCTATGACAATGAGCAGTTCTTC.

The genes are TRBV5-4 and TRBJ2-1, with 9 bases matching TRBD2. V lost 4 bases, J lost 4 bases, and 12 bases stayed unmatched. CDR3 length: 17 amino acids. Germline V gene data show CDR1 as SGHNT and CDR2 as YYREEE (reference sequence). In nucleotides, the CDR3 is TGTGCCAGCAGCCCCTGGCGAGCAGCGGGAGGTTACAATGAGCAGTTCTTC. Translating it yields CASSPWRAAGGYNEQFF.

There are a few counts of this clone. V is TRBV9 and J is TRBJ2-1, with TRBD2 matching over 9 bases. This CDR3 contains 17 residues. J was trimmed by 3 bases and V by 0 bases; bases with no gene match: 7. Germline V lookup: CDR1 SGDLS, CDR2 YYNGEE. The CDR3 sequence: CASSVVAGGMGYNEQFF. CDR3 nucleotide sequence: TGTGCCAGCAGCGTAGTGGCGGGGGGGATGGGCTACAATGAGCAGTTCTTC. Combining the CDR3 with reference TRBV9 and TRBJ2-1 gives the whole variable domain DSGVTQTPKHLITATGQRVTLRCSPRSGDLSVYWYQQSLDQGLQFLIQYYNGEERAKGNILERFSAQQFPDLHSELNLSSLELGDSALYFCASSVVAGGMGYNEQFFGPGTRLTVL.

The chain recombines TRBV25-1 with TRBJ2-5; possible D gene TRBD1, 5 bases. Trimming cost V 2 bases and J 9 bases, with 13 bases left between them. The CDR3 spans 13 residues. Germline assignment: CDR1 MGHDK and CDR2 SYGVNS. Here the CDR3 DNA reads TGTGCCAGCAGTGAAGGGTCAGGGCCCCCCCAGTACTTC. Amino acids: CASSEGSGPPQYF.

The sample holds a few counts of this clone. The chain has TRBV27 and TRBJ2-2; no reliable D call. Germline V gene sequence: CDR1 MNHEY, CDR2 SMNVEV (reference sequence). V lost 3 bases, J lost 6 bases, and 8 bases lay in between. The CDR3 spans 13 residues. The CDR3 here is CASSFSRSGELFF. The CDR3 nucleotides are TGTGCCAGCAGTTTTTCCAGGTCCGGGGAGCTGTTTTTT.

There are a few counts of this clone. The chain joins TRBV6-5 to TRBJ2-1; D remains unclear. CDR1 and CDR2 (germline): MNHEY, SVGAGI. The length of the CDR3 is 15 residues. The V end lost 6 bases, the J end lost 7 bases, and 19 bases lay between the germline ends. The CDR3 loop reads CASRRGLQYPNEQFF. The CDR3, as DNA: TGTGCCAGCAGGCGAGGTCTCCAGTACCCAAATGAGCAGTTCTTC.

This chain uses TRBV30 with TRBJ2-5, with 9 nucleotides matching TRBD1. The CDR3 runs to 13 residues. The junction had 5 bases not matched to a gene; V was cut back by 5 bases and J by 4 bases. Germline V CDR1 and CDR2: GTSNPN, SVGIG (reference sequence). CDR3 sequence: CAWDPGQGETQYF. CDR3 DNA: TGTGCCTGGGATCCGGGACAGGGAGAGACCCAGTACTTC.

In this sample, this clone turned up once. V is TRBV28 and J is TRBJ1-5; D is perhaps TRBD1 (6 bases). V shed 5 bases and J shed 0 bases, with 14 bases lying between them. This CDR3 has 16 amino acids. The germline gives CDR1 MDHEN, CDR2 SYDVKM. For the CDR3, the DNA is TGTGCCAGCAGTCTATTGGACAGAGATAGCAATCAGCCCCAGCATTTT. Residues: CASSLLDRDSNQPQHF.

This clone occurred once. The chain carries TRBV19 and TRBJ2-3, with TRBD2 matching over 9 bases. This CDR3 is 16 amino acids long. CDR1 and CDR2 (germline): LNHDA, SQIVND (reference sequence). V lost 3 bases and J lost 4; bases outside the gene matches: 8. The CDR3 is CASSIGTSPPADTQYF. As DNA, the CDR3 is TGTGCCAGTAGTATCGGGACTAGCCCTCCCGCAGATACGCAGTATTTT.

This clone came up a few times. The rearrangement links TRBV28 to TRBJ1-5; 7 nucleotides match TRBD1. Trimming removed 4 bases from V and 0 bases from J; junction bases left unmatched: 9. This CDR3 has 17 residues. The germline gives CDR1 MDHEN, CDR2 SYDVKM. CDR3 sequence reads: CASSSTGTVYSNQPQHF. The CDR3 bases are TGTGCCAGCAGTTCGACCGGGACAGTTTATAGCAATCAGCCCCAGCATTTT.

This chain uses TRBV12-3 or TRBV12-4 with TRBJ2-2; tentatively, D is TRBD1 (5 bases). Between the trimmed V and J ends, which lost 3 bases and 7 bases, there was a span of 6 bases. The CDR3 extends over 12 amino acids. CDR3 residues: CASSFQGGELFF. In nucleotides, the CDR3 is TGTGCCAGCAGTTTCCAGGGCGGGGAGCTGTTTTTT.